The 19 T cell receptor beta chains given below trace back to one sample, sequenced in a study of CD8 T cells in ankylosing spondylitis. Study observations and caveats: Seven to nine highly homologous variants formed a TCR beta motif that appeared characteristic of ankylosing spondylitis blood.

MiXCR, run by TCRdb on the 5' RACE reads, gives a single entry per CDR3 protein. The sample yields some 700,000 distinct CDR3 sequences, 15% to 20% seen once. Antigens for these TCRs are unknown. The sample consisted of blood, either unsorted or a sorted T cell fraction (not recorded which). The receptors were sampled from a male donor with ankylosing spondylitis.

V and J are TRBV4-2 and TRBJ2-7; possibly TRBD1 for D (5 bases). V gave up 0 bases and J gave up 1 base, with 7 bases separating them. The CDR3 loop spans 14 amino acids. Germline V CDR1 and CDR2: LGHNA, YNFKEQ. The CDR3 DNA sequence: TGTGCCAGCAGCCAAGATGACAGTTCCTACGAGCAGTACTTC. Amino acids: CASSQDDSSYEQYF.

This clonotype was found a few times. The genes are TRBV20-1 and TRBJ1-1; TRBD1 aligns across 9 bases. V dropped 6 bases and J dropped 1; count of bases not matched to a gene: 6. This CDR3 is built from 14 residues. Germline CDR1 is DFQATT and CDR2 is SNEGSKA (reference sequence). The DNA of the CDR3 is TGCAGTGCCATTCGGACAGGGGCGAACACTGAAGCTTTCTTT. It specifies CSAIRTGANTEAFF.

This clonotype was detected only a few times. This rearrangement joins TRBV6-6 to TRBJ2-5, with D perhaps matching TRBD1 (6 bases). CDR3 length equals 13 residues. Germline V gene lookup returns CDR1 MNHNY and CDR2 SVGAGI (reference sequence). V lost 2 bases and J 5 bases, leaving 9 bases between the germline ends. Here the CDR3 reads CASSYGQGETQYF. The CDR3 DNA sequence: TGTGCCAGCAGTTACGGCCAGGGGGAGACCCAGTACTTC.

The J gene is TRBJ1-6, the V gene TRBV6-5; D is unresolved. The CDR3 loop spans 14 amino acids. Per the germline V gene, CDR1 is MNHEY and CDR2 is SVGAGI. The V end was cut by 0 bases, the J end by 7 bases, with 7 bases between. The CDR3 protein is CASSYSGWNSPLHF. CDR3 in DNA: TGTGCCAGCAGTTACTCAGGGTGGAATTCACCCCTCCACTTT.

This clonotype occurred many times. V and J are TRBV5-5 and TRBJ2-3; D is undetermined. CDR3 length: 13 residues. V was shortened by 1 base and J by 0 bases, with 3 bases between the two germline ends. The germline V gene has CDR1 SGHKS and CDR2 YYEKEE (reference sequence). CDR3 in amino acids: CASSLSSTDTQYF. For the CDR3, the DNA is TGTGCCAGCAGCTTGAGCAGCACAGATACGCAGTATTTT. The full variable domain, completed using reference TRBV5-5 and TRBJ2-3, is DAGVTQSPTHLIKTRGQQVTLRCSPISGHKSVSWYQQVLGQGPQFIFQYYEKEERGRGNFPDRFSARQFPNYSSELNVNALLLGDSALYLCASSLSSTDTQYFGPGTRLTVL.

This clonotype was counted a few times. V gene TRBV20-1 combines with J gene TRBJ2-1; D is undetermined. The CDR3 is 14 residues long. V was trimmed by 6 bases and J by 0 bases, leaving 12 bases between them. Germline V gives CDR1 DFQATT, CDR2 SNEGSKA (reference sequence). CDR3 DNA sequence: TGCAGTGCCCTTGATAGCAGCTCCTACAATGAGCAGTTCTTC. Residues: CSALDSSSYNEQFF.

The rearrangement joins TRBV7-6 to TRBJ2-7; D unclear. Germline CDR1 and CDR2: SGHVS and FNYEAQ. There are 13 residues in the CDR3. V was cut by 2 bases and J by 6 bases, with 11 bases left in between. For the CDR3, the DNA is TGTGCCAGCAGCTTACATAGTAGTTCCGAGCAGTACTTC. This sequence encodes CASSLHSSSEQYF.

The genes are TRBV12-3 or TRBV12-4 and TRBJ1-1, with 8 positions matching TRBD1. This CDR3 is 14 amino acids long. V shed 6 bases and J 5 bases; nucleotides not matched to a gene: 8. The CDR3 region is CASRHQGAWTEAFF. For the CDR3, the DNA is TGTGCCAGCAGGCACCAGGGGGCTTGGACTGAAGCTTTCTTT.

This clonotype was seen more than once but under ten times. The V gene is TRBV20-1, the J gene TRBJ1-2; D unresolved. V shed 3 bases and J shed 7 bases, with 6 bases lying between them. CDR1 is DFQATT and CDR2 is SNEGSKA in the germline V gene (reference sequence). The CDR3 loop spans 10 amino acids. CDR3 bases: TGCAGTGCTAGTTGGGCTGGCTACACCTTC. Translation gives CSASWAGYTF.

This clonotype was counted only a few times. This chain uses TRBV3-1 with TRBJ1-6; TRBD1 aligns across 7 bases. Germline CDR1 reads LGHDT; CDR2 reads YNNKEL (reference sequence). The CDR3 totals 16 residues. Trimming at V came to 4 bases and at J to 4 bases, leaving 7 bases not matched to a gene. The CDR3 coding sequence is TGTGCCAGCAGCCCCGGGACAGTGGCTTATAATTCACCCCTCCACTTT. This gives the protein CASSPGTVAYNSPLHF.

V gene TRBV7-3 combines with J gene TRBJ2-1, with D perhaps TRBD2 (6 bases). V was shortened by 1 base and J by 0 bases, with 13 bases between the two germline ends. CDR3 length equals 17 residues. The germline V gene has CDR1 SGHTA and CDR2 FQGTGA. The CDR3 coding sequence is TGTGCCAGCAGCTTAAAGGCCCCCGGGGGCTCCTACAATGAGCAGTTCTTC. Protein product: CASSLKAPGGSYNEQFF.

This clonotype was seen a few times. The chain couples TRBV27 to TRBJ2-5, with D possibly being TRBD2 (5 bases). Looked up from germline, CDR1 is MNHEY and CDR2 is SMNVEV (reference sequence). V gave up 2 bases and J gave up 5 bases, with 15 bases separating them. CDR3 length equals 15 residues. CDR3 in amino acids: CASSLRFLAMETQYF. The CDR3 DNA is TGTGCCAGCAGTTTACGTTTTTTAGCGATGGAGACCCAGTACTTC.

This clonotype appeared a few times. The chain uses TRBV11-2 and TRBJ2-1; 11 bases are a match to TRBD2. CDR3 length: 15 residues. The junction had 9 bases not matched to a gene; V was cut back by 7 bases and J by 7 bases. Germline loops: CDR1 SGHAT, CDR2 FQNNGV. The CDR3: CASTPRTSGLNEQFF. CDR3 DNA sequence: TGTGCCAGCACCCCCCGGACTAGCGGGTTGAATGAGCAGTTCTTC.

This chain uses TRBV11-2 with TRBJ1-4; D remains unclear. Trimming stripped 5 bases from V and 8 bases from J, with 15 bases between. The CDR3 is made up of 14 amino acids. Germline values: CDR1 SGHAT, CDR2 FQNNGV. CDR3 residues: CASSPRALDEKLFF. The CDR3 DNA is TGTGCCAGCAGCCCCCGCGCCTTAGACGAAAAACTGTTTTTT.

This clonotype was detected only a few times. The CDR3 sequence: CASSSGSGNTEAFF. The CDR3 nucleotides read TGCGCCAGCAGCTCCGGGTCAGGGAACACTGAAGCTTTCTTT. The J gene is TRBJ1-1, the V gene TRBV5-1; D uncertain. Per germline, CDR1 SGHRS and CDR2 YFSETQ. V was trimmed by 3 bases and J by 1 base, leaving 10 bases between them. The CDR3 is made up of 14 amino acids.

In this sample, this clonotype turned up many times. The CDR3 nucleotides read TGCAGCGTTGCTGGGGTTAACCAAGAGACCCAGTACTTC. Its protein is CSVAGVNQETQYF. This chain joins TRBV29-1 and TRBJ2-5; D remains unclear. CDR1 is SQVTM and CDR2 is ANQGSEA in the germline V gene. This CDR3 is built from 13 residues. Trimming cost V 4 bases and J 0 bases, with 9 bases left between them.

This sequence joins TRBV5-1 and TRBJ1-3; D is undetermined. CDR1 SGHRS and CDR2 YFSETQ come from the germline V gene. There are 12 residues in the CDR3. The germline V and J ends were trimmed by 8 bases and 9 bases, with 15 bases remaining between them. The CDR3 region is CARPVGGCTIYF. CDR3 bases: TGCGCCAGGCCAGTTGGCGGATGCACCATATATTTT. Filled out from reference TRBV5-1 and TRBJ1-3, the complete variable domain reads KAGVTQTPRYLIKTRGQQVTLSCSPISGHRSVSWYQQTPGQGLQFLFEYFSETQRNKGNFPGRFSGRQFSNSRSEMNVSTLELGDSALYLCARPVGGCTIYFGEGSWLTVV.

Many counts were recorded for this clonotype. V and J are TRBV20-1 and TRBJ2-2; 7 nucleotides agree with TRBD1. The CDR3 extends over 15 amino acids. Trimming at V came to 6 bases and at J to 5 bases, leaving 12 bases not matched to a gene. In germline, CDR1 is DFQATT, CDR2 SNEGSKA (reference sequence). CDR3 region: CSASSTGLLTGELFF. In DNA, the CDR3 is TGCAGTGCCTCCTCGACAGGGCTCTTGACCGGGGAGCTGTTTTTT.

The chain has TRBV27 and TRBJ2-1; D gene uncertain. V shed 5 bases and J shed 8 bases, with 16 bases lying between them. Germline CDR1 reads MNHEY; CDR2 reads SMNVEV (reference sequence). The CDR3 runs 14 residues. The CDR3 loop is CASSPGLEIHEQFF. The CDR3 DNA is TGTGCCAGCAGTCCAGGTCTAGAGATCCATGAGCAGTTCTTC.